The next 30 T cell receptor beta chains were all read from a single sample in a study of blood T cell repertoires in COVID-19. Here immunoSEQ multiplex PCR was the method, and the copy in TCRdb shows in-frame clones only, minus some. The top ten hold 3% to 4% of the sample, which has tens of thousands of clones, about nine tenths seen once. The sequenced sample was peripheral blood. The receptors shown here come from a woman between 70 and 85 years old with acute or convalescent COVID-19.

This rearrangement joins TRBV2 to TRBJ2-5, with TRBD1 matching 9 bases. The CDR3 runs 14 residues. The germline CDR1 and CDR2 sequences are SNHLY and FYNNEI. With 4 bases clipped from V and 1 base from J, the junction kept 1 base outside the gene matches. CDR3 nucleotide sequence: TGTGCCAGCAGTGGGACAGGGGTCCAAGAGACCCAGTACTTC. Residues: CASSGTGVQETQYF. The full variable domain, rest sourced from reference TRBV2 and TRBJ2-5, is EPEVTQTPSHQVTQMGQEVILRCVPISNHLYFYWYRQILGQKVEFLVSFYNNEISEKSEIFDDQFSVERPDGSNFTLKIRSTKLEDSAMYFCASSGTGVQETQYFGPGTRLLVL.

The chain recombines TRBV11-3 with TRBJ1-5; D call uncertain. The CDR3 sequence is 15 residues long. Trimming took off 6 bases at V and 3 bases at J, with 15 bases between the two ends. Germline lookup yields CDR1 SGHNT and CDR2 YENEEA. CDR3 sequence: CASRPPPSPNQPQHF. The CDR3 DNA reads TGTGCCAGCAGGCCCCCTCCAAGCCCCAATCAGCCCCAGCATTTT.

J is TRBJ1-2 and V is TRBV27; tentatively, D is TRBD1 (6 bases). This CDR3 comprises 13 residues. Germline V CDR1 and CDR2: MNHEY, SMNVEV (reference sequence). The germline V and J ends were trimmed by 4 bases and 8 bases, with 14 bases remaining between them. CDR3 DNA: TGTGCCAGCAGTTCCCGGACAGTGTCGGGCTACACCTTC. Translated, it gives CASSSRTVSGYTF.

Details on this clone: One junction end disagrees with the germline gene, perhaps due to a read error. The rearrangement joins TRBV30 to TRBJ1-6, with 7 bases that match TRBD1. The CDR3 consists of 17 residues. The germline V gene has CDR1 GTSNPN and CDR2 SVGIG (reference sequence). The CDR3 sequence is CAWMGTVLDSNNSPLHF. CDR3 nucleotides: TGTGCCTGGATGGGGACAGTTCTCGACTCCAATAATTCACCCCTCCACTTT.

The CDR3: CASSQTLNTEAFF. The CDR3, as DNA: TGCGCCAGCAGCCAAACATTGAACACTGAAGCTTTCTTT. The genes are TRBV5-1 and TRBJ1-1; D not certain. CDR3 length: 13 amino acids. Germline CDR1 is SGHRS and CDR2 is YFSETQ. Trimming removed 4 bases from V and 0 bases from J, with 7 bases in between.

V and J are TRBV6-6 and TRBJ2-3; 7 bases line up with TRBD1. CDR1 is MNHNY and CDR2 is SVGAGI in the germline V gene (reference sequence). The V gene end was trimmed by 7 bases and the J gene end by 2 bases; junction bases not matched to a gene: 9. This CDR3 comprises 15 residues. CDR3 in DNA: TGTGCCAGCAACCCCGGGACAGCTATCACAGATACGCAGTATTTT. Its protein is CASNPGTAITDTQYF.

As concerns this clone: Relative to the germline gene, one junction end is altered; a read error may explain this. V is TRBV3-1 (or the pseudogene TRBV3-2) and J is TRBJ1-5; TRBD1 is a possible D gene (5 bases). The CDR3 is made up of 16 amino acids. CDR1 is LGHDT, CDR2 YNNKEL, per germline (reference sequence). The CDR3 loop is CASSQGGRGDGQPRHF. CDR3 nucleotides: TGTGCCAGCAGCCAAGGAGGGCGGGGGGACGGCCAGCCCCGGCATTTT.

V is TRBV6-1 and J is TRBJ2-2; tentatively, D is TRBD1 (5 bases). V was clipped by 3 bases and J by 2 bases, with 16 bases between them. This CDR3 contains 17 residues. CDR1 and CDR2 (germline): MNHNS, SASEGT. CDR3 sequence (DNA): TGTGCCAGCAGTGAGAGCCCCAGGGCTATCAACACCGGGGAGCTGTTTTTT. Translating it yields CASSESPRAINTGELFF.

The chain links TRBV6-5 to TRBJ2-2; 7 bases align to TRBD2. The V gene's germline CDR1 is MNHEY and CDR2 SVGAGI. CDR3 size: 15 residues. Unmatched junction bases numbered 8, after V lost 6 bases and J lost 4 bases. The CDR3 DNA follows: TGTGCCAGCAGCCACGGGGGGTTGGGCACCGGGGAGCTGTTTTTT. This gives the protein CASSHGGLGTGELFF.

The CDR3 DNA follows: TGTGCCAGCAGTTTCCGGGGACAGGGCCCCTTCTATGGCTACACCTTC. Translation: CASSFRGQGPFYGYTF. The V gene is TRBV28, the J gene TRBJ1-2, with 9 positions matching TRBD1. Germline CDR1 and CDR2: MDHEN and SYDVKM. V lost 3 bases and J lost 4; bases outside the gene matches: 9. The CDR3 spans 16 residues.

The V gene is TRBV23-1, the J gene TRBJ1-2; 8 nucleotides match TRBD1. TRBV23-1 carries the ORF label, with uncertain function. V shed 6 bases and J 6 bases; nucleotides not matched to a gene: 9. This CDR3 contains 14 residues. CDR3 sequence: CASRPRQGSHGYTF. The CDR3 region has the DNA TGCGCCAGCAGGCCCCGACAGGGGTCCCATGGCTACACCTTC.

The chain combines TRBV28 with TRBJ2-7; the match to TRBD2 covers 12 bases. Germline CDR1 reads MDHEN; CDR2 reads SYDVKM. The CDR3 totals 15 residues. J lost 1 base, V lost 5 bases, and 3 bases had no gene match. The chain's CDR3 is CASSRTSGESYEQYV. The CDR3 DNA follows: TGTGCCAGCAGTCGGACTAGCGGGGAGTCCTACGAGCAGTACGTC.

The rearrangement joins TRBV28 to TRBJ2-7; D call uncertain. The CDR3 length is 11 residues. Trimming stripped 10 bases from V and 0 bases from J, with 7 bases between. Germline V gives CDR1 MDHEN, CDR2 SYDVKM. CDR3 sequence: CATRLSYEQYF. As DNA, the CDR3 is TGTGCCACCCGACTCTCCTACGAGCAGTACTTC.

The V gene is TRBV5-1, the J gene TRBJ2-2; TRBD1 might be the D (7 bases). V dropped 4 bases and J dropped 0 bases, with 16 bases sitting between them. From germline, CDR1 is SGHRS and CDR2 YFSETQ. The CDR3 loop spans 17 amino acids. CDR3 sequence reads: CASSLGRDSANTGELFF. The CDR3 DNA is TGCGCCAGCAGCCTGGGGCGGGACAGCGCGAACACCGGGGAGCTGTTTTTT.

This sequence joins TRBV28 and TRBJ1-5; D unresolved. In germline, CDR1 is MDHEN, CDR2 SYDVKM. CDR3 length: 13 amino acids. V was clipped by 6 bases and J by 3 bases, with 9 bases between them. DNA of the CDR3: TGTGCCAGCAGGCGGGAGTTCAATCAGCCCCAGCATTTT. It is translated as CASRREFNQPQHF.

The V call is TRBV6-5, the J call TRBJ1-1; D ambiguous. The CDR3 spans 14 residues. Between the trimmed V and J ends, which lost 5 bases and 1 base, there was a span of 11 bases. The germline gives CDR1 MNHEY, CDR2 SVGAGI. CDR3 sequence (DNA): TGTGCCAGCAGTAAACTTAGAGCGAACACTGAAGCTTTCTTT. It specifies CASSKLRANTEAFF.

This sequence joins TRBV21-1 and TRBJ1-5; the DNA was not used to check the table's D call, TRBD1. TRBV21-1 is shown as a pseudogene. This CDR3 spans 18 amino acids. This CDR3 reads CASSKALHHRTGGSPQHF. The CDR3 coding sequence is TGTGCCAGCAGCAAAGCCCTCCACCATAGGACAGGGGGCTCGCCCCAGCATTTT.

This chain connects TRBV12-3 or TRBV12-4 to TRBJ1-2, with a tentative D call TRBD1 (5 bases). The V end was cut by 7 bases, the J end by 4 bases, with 10 bases between. The CDR3 spans 12 residues. CDR3 nucleotides: TGTGCCAGCACGGGGGGGGTCTATGGCTACACCTTC. It yields the protein CASTGGVYGYTF.

V usage is TRBV13 and J usage is TRBJ1-1, with 8 bases identical to TRBD1. The CDR3 sequence is 14 residues long. Losses at the gene ends were 5 bases for V and 4 bases for J; bases not matched to a gene: 6. Germline V gene data show CDR1 as PRHDT and CDR2 as FYEKMQ (reference sequence). CDR3 loop: CASSRTRGLTEAFF. The CDR3 DNA is TGTGCCAGCAGCCGCACCAGGGGGCTCACTGAAGCTTTCTTT.

The chain is built from TRBV6-5 and TRBJ1-6, with 8 bases lining up with TRBD1. Germline CDR1 reads MNHEY; CDR2 reads SVGAGI. The CDR3 contains 14 residues. The V segment lost 7 bases and the J segment 8 bases; nucleotides outside the gene matches: 7. The CDR3 region is CASTRDRMDSPLHF. CDR3 sequence (DNA): TGTGCCAGCACCAGGGACAGGATGGATTCACCCCTCCACTTT.

The V call is TRBV11-2, the J call TRBJ1-2; TRBD1 agrees at 7 bases. V was pared by 3 bases and J by 2 bases, with 15 bases of the junction left unmatched. The CDR3 totals 18 residues. The germline V gene has CDR1 SGHAT and CDR2 FQNNGV. The CDR3 sequence: CASSFRPDRMVWNYGYTF. Written as DNA, the CDR3 is TGTGCCAGCAGCTTTCGACCGGACAGGATGGTGTGGAACTATGGCTACACCTTC.

This sequence joins TRBV2 and TRBJ2-7, with D possibly TRBD1 on 6 matching bases. Trimming shortened V by 3 bases and J by 5 bases, and 14 bases separated the two germline ends. The CDR3 contains 14 residues. Looked up from germline, CDR1 is SNHLY and CDR2 is FYNNEI. CDR3 sequence (DNA): TGTGCCAGCAGTGAGCAGGGGCAGGGGAACGAGCAGTACTTC. This codes for CASSEQGQGNEQYF.

This chain connects TRBV30 to TRBJ1-4; 9 positions match TRBD1. CDR1 is GTSNPN and CDR2 is SVGIG in the germline V gene (reference sequence). The V and J ends lost 2 bases and 5 bases, in that order; junction bases with no gene match: 6. The CDR3 totals 15 residues. CDR3 protein: CAWSSGQGPNEKLFF. CDR3 bases: TGTGCCTGGAGTTCAGGACAGGGGCCCAATGAAAAACTGTTTTTT.

The chain joins TRBV5-1 to TRBJ2-2; 9 nucleotides agree with TRBD2. The CDR3 contains 16 residues. V lost 0 bases to trimming and J lost 2 bases; unmatched junction nucleotides: 2. Germline values: CDR1 SGHRS, CDR2 YFSETQ. The CDR3 nucleotides are TGCGCCAGCAGCTTGGCAGCGGGGGGAAACACCGGGGAGCTGTTTTTT. Translating gives CASSLAAGGNTGELFF.

V and J are TRBV24-1 and TRBJ1-2; TRBD1 matches at 9 bases. V gave up 7 bases and J gave up 5 bases; unmatched junction bases: 16. Germline loops: CDR1 KGHDR, CDR2 SFDVKD. The CDR3 runs to 17 residues. CDR3 residues: CATSGGGPGQGNYGYTF. DNA of the CDR3: TGTGCCACCAGCGGCGGGGGACCGGGACAGGGAAATTATGGCTACACCTTC.

CDR3 coding DNA: TGTGCCAGCAGCTTAGTCGTAGCGGGAGTCGGCGAGCAGTACTTC. This gives the protein CASSLVVAGVGEQYF. This chain links TRBV7-2 with TRBJ2-7; 9 positions match TRBD2. The CDR3 covers 15 residues. CDR1 and CDR2 (germline): SGHTA, FQGNSA. Trimming removed 1 base from V and 6 bases from J; junction bases left unmatched: 7.

V is TRBV5-6 and J is TRBJ2-3, with a weak D call TRBD1 (5 bases). CDR3 length: 15 residues. The germline V gene encodes CDR1 SGHDT and CDR2 YYEEEE. Deletions cut 5 bases from V and 1 base from J, with 14 bases between. This CDR3 reads CASSRPGFGTDTQYF. DNA of the CDR3: TGTGCCAGCAGTCGACCAGGGTTCGGCACAGATACGCAGTATTTT.

This clone was found once. This chain uses TRBV5-6 with TRBJ2-3; D gene ambiguous. This CDR3 has 12 amino acids. V was shortened by 4 bases and J by 1 base, with 4 bases between the two germline ends. In germline, CDR1 is SGHDT, CDR2 YYEEEE. The chain's CDR3 is CASSRGTDTQYF. The CDR3 nucleotides read TGTGCCAGCAGCCGGGGCACAGATACGCAGTATTTT.

The rearrangement links TRBV3-1 (or the pseudogene TRBV3-2) to TRBJ1-6; D gene uncertain. The CDR3 sequence is 16 residues long. Germline lookup yields CDR1 LGHDT and CDR2 YNNKEL (reference sequence). V gave up 1 base and J gave up 9 bases, with 16 bases separating them. CDR3 nucleotides: TGTGCCAGCAGCCAAGGGCGGGAGTTGGTAGGTTCACCCCTCCACTTT. Residues: CASSQGRELVGSPLHF.

The chain combines TRBV25-1 with TRBJ2-1; 13 bases align to TRBD2. The germline V gene encodes CDR1 MGHDK and CDR2 SYGVNS. The CDR3 contains 17 residues. Trimming at V came to 5 bases and at J to 12 bases, leaving 16 bases not matched to a gene. The CDR3 loop reads CASSLTSGGPYDRGQFF. Written as DNA, the CDR3 is TGTGCCAGCAGTCTGACTAGCGGGGGGCCTTACGATAGGGGGCAGTTCTTC. The full variable domain, completed using reference TRBV25-1 and TRBJ2-1, is EADIYQTPRYLVIGTGKKITLECSQTMGHDKMYWYQQDPGMELHLIHYSYGVNSTEKGDLSSESTVSRIRTEHFPLTLESARPSHTSQYLCASSLTSGGPYDRGQFFGPGTRLTVL.